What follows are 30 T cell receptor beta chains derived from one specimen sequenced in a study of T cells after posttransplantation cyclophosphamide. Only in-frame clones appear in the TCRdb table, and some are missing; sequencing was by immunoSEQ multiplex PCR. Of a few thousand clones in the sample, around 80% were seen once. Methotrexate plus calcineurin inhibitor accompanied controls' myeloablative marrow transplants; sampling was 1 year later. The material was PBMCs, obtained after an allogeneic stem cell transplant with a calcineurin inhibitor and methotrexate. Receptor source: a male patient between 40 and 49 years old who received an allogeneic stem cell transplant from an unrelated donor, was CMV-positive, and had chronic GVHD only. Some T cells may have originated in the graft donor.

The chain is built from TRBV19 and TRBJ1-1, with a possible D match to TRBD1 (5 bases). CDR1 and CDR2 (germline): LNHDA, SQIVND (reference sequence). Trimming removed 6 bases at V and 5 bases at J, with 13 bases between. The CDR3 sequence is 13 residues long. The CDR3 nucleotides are TGTGCCAGTAGAGCGGGTGGGGGGACTGAAGCTTTCTTT. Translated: CASRAGGGTEAFF.

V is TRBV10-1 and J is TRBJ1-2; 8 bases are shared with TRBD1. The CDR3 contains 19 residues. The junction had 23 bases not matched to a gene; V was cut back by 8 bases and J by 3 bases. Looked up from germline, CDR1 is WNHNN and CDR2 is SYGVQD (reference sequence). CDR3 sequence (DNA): TGCGCCAGCGGTGCCCTTTGGACAGGGATTGACCACCGGGACTATGGCTACACCTTC. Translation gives CASGALWTGIDHRDYGYTF.

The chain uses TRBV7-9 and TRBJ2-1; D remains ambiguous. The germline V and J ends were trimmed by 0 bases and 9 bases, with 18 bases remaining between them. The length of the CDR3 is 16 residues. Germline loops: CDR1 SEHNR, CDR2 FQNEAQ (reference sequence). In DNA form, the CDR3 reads TGTGCCAGCAGCTTAGCGGTACCCCCTTCCAACATTGAGCAGTTCTTC. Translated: CASSLAVPPSNIEQFF.

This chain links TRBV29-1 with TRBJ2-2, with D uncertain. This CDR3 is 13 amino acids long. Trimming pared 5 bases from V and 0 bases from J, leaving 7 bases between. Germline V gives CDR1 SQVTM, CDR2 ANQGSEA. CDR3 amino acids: CSVLVTNTGELFF. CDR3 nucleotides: TGCAGCGTTTTAGTTACGAACACCGGGGAGCTGTTTTTT.

This chain's CDR3 is CASSQAQGTEAFF. The CDR3, as DNA: TGCGCCAGCAGCCAAGCTCAGGGTACTGAAGCTTTCTTT. The rearrangement links TRBV4-3 to TRBJ1-1; D may be TRBD1 (5 bases). Between the trimmed V and J ends, which lost 1 base and 5 bases, there was a span of 8 bases. Germline V gene lookup returns CDR1 LGHNA and CDR2 YSLEER. The CDR3 consists of 13 residues.

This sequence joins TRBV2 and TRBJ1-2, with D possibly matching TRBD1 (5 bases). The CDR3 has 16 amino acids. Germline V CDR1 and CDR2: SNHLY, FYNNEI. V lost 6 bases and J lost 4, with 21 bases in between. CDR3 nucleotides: TGTGCCAGCAGACTTACCAGGGCCCCTCGGGTCTATGGCTACACCTTC. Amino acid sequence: CASRLTRAPRVYGYTF.

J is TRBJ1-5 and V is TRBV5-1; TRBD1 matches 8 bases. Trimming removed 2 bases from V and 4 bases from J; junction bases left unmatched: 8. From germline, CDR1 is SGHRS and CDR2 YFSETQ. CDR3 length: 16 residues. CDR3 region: CASSFAGQGANQPQHF. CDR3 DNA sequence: TGCGCCAGCAGCTTCGCGGGGCAGGGGGCTAATCAGCCCCAGCATTTT. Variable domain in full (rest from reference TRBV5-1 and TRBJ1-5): KAGVTQTPRYLIKTRGQQVTLSCSPISGHRSVSWYQQTPGQGLQFLFEYFSETQRNKGNFPGRFSGRQFSNSRSEMNVSTLELGDSALYLCASSFAGQGANQPQHFGDGTRLSIL.

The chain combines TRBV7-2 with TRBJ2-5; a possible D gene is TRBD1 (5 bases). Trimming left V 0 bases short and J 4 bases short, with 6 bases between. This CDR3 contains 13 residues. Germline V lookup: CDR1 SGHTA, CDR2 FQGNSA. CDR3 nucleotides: TGTGCCAGCAGCTTAGCAGGGGCAGAGACCCAGTACTTC. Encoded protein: CASSLAGAETQYF.

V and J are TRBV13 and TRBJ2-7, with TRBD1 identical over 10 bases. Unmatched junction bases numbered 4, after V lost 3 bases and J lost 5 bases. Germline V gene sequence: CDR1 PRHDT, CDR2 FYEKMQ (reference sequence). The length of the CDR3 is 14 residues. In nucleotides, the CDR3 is TGTGCCAGCAGCTTGGGGACAGGGGACCACGAGCAGTACTTC. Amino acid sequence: CASSLGTGDHEQYF.

The chain's CDR3 is CASSTGQGNSPLHF. CDR3 in DNA: TGTGCCAGCAGCACGGGACAGGGTAATTCACCCCTCCACTTT. V and J are TRBV7-9 and TRBJ1-6; 9 nucleotides line up with TRBD1. The CDR3 covers 14 residues. The V and J ends lost 5 bases and 6 bases, in that order; junction bases with no gene match: 2. Germline CDR1 and CDR2: SEHNR and FQNEAQ (reference sequence).

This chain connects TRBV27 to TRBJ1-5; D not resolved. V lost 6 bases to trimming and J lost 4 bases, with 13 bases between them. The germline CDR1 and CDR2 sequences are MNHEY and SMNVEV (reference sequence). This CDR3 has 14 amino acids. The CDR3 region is CASSLAGVNQPQHF. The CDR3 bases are TGTGCCAGCAGCCTAGCTGGGGTTAATCAGCCCCAGCATTTT.

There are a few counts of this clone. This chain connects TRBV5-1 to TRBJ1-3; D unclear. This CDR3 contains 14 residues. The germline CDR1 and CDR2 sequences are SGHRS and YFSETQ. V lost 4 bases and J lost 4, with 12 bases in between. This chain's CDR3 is CASSETPGGNTIYF. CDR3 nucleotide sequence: TGCGCCAGCAGCGAGACACCGGGAGGAAACACCATATATTTT.

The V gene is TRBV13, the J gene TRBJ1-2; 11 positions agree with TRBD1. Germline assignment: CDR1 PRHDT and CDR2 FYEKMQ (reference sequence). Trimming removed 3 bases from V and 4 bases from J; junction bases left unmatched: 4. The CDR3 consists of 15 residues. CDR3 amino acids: CASSFRGQGAYGYTF. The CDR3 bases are TGTGCCAGCAGCTTCCGCGGACAGGGGGCCTATGGCTACACCTTC.

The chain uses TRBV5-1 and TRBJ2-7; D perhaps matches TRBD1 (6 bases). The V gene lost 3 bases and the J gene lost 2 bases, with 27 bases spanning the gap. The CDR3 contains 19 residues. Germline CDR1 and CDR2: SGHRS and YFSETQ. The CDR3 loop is CASSSTPGQLKTRAYEQYF. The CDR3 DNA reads TGCGCCAGCAGCTCAACACCCGGACAGTTAAAAACCAGGGCCTACGAGCAGTACTTC. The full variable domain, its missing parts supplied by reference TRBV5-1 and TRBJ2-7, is KAGVTQTPRYLIKTRGQQVTLSCSPISGHRSVSWYQQTPGQGLQFLFEYFSETQRNKGNFPGRFSGRQFSNSRSEMNVSTLELGDSALYLCASSSTPGQLKTRAYEQYFGPGTRLTVT.

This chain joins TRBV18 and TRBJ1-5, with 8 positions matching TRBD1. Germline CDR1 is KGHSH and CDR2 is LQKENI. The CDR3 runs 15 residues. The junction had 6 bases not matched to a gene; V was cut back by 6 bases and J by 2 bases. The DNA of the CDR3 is TGTGCCAGCTCGCCGACAGGGGTAGGCAATCAGCCCCAGCATTTT. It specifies CASSPTGVGNQPQHF.

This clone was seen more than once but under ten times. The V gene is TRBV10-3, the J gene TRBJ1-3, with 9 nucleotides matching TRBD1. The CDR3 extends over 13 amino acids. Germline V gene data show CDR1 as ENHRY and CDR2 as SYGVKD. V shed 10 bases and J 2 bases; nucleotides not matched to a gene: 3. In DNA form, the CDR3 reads TGTGCCACCGGGACAGGGCCTGGAAACACCATATATTTT. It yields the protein CATGTGPGNTIYF.

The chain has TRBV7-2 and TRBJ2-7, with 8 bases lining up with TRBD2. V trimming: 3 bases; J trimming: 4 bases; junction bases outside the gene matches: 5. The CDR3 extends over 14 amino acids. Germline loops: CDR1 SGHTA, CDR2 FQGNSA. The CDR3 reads CASSFQLAVYEQYF. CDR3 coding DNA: TGTGCCAGCAGCTTCCAACTAGCGGTATACGAGCAGTACTTC.

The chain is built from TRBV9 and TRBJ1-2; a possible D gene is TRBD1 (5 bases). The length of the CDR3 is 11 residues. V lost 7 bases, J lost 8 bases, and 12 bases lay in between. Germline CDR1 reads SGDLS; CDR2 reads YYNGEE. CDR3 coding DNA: TGTGCCAGCGACGGGACTGGGGGCTACACCTTC. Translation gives CASDGTGGYTF.

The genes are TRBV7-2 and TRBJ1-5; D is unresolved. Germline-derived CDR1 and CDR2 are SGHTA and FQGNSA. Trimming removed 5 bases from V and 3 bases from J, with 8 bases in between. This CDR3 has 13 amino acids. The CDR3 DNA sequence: TGTGCCAGCAGCCCTTCAGTCAATCAGCCCCAGCATTTT. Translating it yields CASSPSVNQPQHF.

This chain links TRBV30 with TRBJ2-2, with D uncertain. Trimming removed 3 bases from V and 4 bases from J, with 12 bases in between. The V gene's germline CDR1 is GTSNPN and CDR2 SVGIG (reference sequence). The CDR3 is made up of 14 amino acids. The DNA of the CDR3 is TGTGCCTGGAGCTGGAGCCTGGGCACCGGGGAGCTGTTTTTT. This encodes CAWSWSLGTGELFF.

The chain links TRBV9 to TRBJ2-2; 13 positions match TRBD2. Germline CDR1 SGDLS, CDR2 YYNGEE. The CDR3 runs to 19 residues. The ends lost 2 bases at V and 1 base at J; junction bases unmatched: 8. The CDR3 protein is CASSVGTSGVLMNTGELFF. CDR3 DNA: TGTGCCAGCAGCGTCGGGACTAGCGGGGTCCTAATGAACACCGGGGAGCTGTTTTTT.

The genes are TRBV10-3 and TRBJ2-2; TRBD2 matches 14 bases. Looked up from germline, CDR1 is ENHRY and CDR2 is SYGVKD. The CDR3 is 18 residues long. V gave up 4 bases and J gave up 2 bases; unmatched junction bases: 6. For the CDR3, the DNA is TGTGCCATCAGTGGTTCGACTAGCGGGGGGGCTAACACCGGGGAGCTGTTTTTT. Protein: CAISGSTSGGANTGELFF.

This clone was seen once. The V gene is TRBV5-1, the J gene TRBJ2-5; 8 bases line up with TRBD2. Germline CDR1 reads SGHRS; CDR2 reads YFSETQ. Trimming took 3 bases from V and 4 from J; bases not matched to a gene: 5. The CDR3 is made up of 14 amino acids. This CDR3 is CASSSSGLGETQYF. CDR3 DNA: TGCGCCAGCAGCTCTTCGGGACTAGGAGAGACCCAGTACTTC.

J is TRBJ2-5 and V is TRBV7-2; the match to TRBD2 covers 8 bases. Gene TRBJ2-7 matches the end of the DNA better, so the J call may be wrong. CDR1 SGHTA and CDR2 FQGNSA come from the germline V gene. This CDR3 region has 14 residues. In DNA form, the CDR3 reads TGTGCCAGCAGCTGGGAGAGCGGGGGCTACGAGCAGTACTTC. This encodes CASSWESGGYEQYF.

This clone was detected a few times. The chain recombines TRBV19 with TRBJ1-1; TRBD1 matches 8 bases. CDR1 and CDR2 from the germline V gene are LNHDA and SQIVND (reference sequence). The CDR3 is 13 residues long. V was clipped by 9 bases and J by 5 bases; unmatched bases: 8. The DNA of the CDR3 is TGTGCCAGCAGACGACAGGGGAGGACTGAAGCTTTCTTT. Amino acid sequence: CASRRQGRTEAFF.

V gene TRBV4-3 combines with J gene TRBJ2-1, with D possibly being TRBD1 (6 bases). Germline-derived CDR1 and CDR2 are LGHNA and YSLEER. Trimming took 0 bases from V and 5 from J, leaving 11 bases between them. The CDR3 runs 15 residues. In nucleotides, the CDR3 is TGCGCCAGCAGCCAAGATTTTTGGGGGCACAATGAGCAGTTCTTC. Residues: CASSQDFWGHNEQFF.

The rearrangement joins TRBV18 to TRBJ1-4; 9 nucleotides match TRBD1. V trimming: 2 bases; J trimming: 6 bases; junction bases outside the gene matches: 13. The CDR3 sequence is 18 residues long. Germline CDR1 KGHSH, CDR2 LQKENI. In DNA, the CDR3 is TGTGCCAGCTCACCAGCGGGACAGGGTCGTGAGGGTTATGAAAAACTGTTTTTT. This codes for CASSPAGQGREGYEKLFF. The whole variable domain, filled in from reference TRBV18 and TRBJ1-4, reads NAGVMQNPRHLVRRRGQEARLRCSPMKGHSHVYWYRQLPEEGLKFMVYLQKENIIDESGMPKERFSAEFPKEGPSILRIQQVVRGDSAAYFCASSPAGQGREGYEKLFFGSGTQLSVL.

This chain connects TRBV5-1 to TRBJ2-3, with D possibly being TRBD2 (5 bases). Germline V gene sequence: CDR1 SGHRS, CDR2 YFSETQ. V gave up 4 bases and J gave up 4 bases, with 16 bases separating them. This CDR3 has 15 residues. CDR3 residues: CASSPRDARADTQYF. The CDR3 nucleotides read TGCGCCAGCAGCCCTCGGGATGCTCGGGCAGATACGCAGTATTTT.

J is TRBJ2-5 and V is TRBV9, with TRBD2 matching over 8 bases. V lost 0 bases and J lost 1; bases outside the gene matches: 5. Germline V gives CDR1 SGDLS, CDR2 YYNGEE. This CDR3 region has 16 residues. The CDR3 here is CASSVASGGTQETQYF. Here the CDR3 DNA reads TGTGCCAGCAGCGTAGCGTCGGGAGGGACCCAAGAGACCCAGTACTTC.

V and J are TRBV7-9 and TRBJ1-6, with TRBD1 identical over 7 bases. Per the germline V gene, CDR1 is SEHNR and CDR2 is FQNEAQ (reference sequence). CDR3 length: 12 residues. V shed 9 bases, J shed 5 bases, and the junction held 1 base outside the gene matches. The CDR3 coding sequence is TGTGCCAGTGGGACAGATAATTCACCCCTCCACTTT. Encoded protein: CASGTDNSPLHF.